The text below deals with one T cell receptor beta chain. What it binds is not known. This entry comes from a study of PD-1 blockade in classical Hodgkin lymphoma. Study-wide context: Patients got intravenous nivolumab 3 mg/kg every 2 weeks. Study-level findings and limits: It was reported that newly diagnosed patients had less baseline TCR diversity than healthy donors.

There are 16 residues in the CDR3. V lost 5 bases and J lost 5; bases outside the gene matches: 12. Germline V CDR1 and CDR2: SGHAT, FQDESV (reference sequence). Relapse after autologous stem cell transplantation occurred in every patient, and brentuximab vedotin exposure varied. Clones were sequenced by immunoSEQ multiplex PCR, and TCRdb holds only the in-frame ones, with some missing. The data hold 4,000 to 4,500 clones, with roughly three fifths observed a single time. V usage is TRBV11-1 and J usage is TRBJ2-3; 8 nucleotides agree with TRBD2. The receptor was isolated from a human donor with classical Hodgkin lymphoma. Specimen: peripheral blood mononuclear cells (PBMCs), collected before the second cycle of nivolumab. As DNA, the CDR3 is TGTGCCAGCAGCCTCCGGATAGCGGGGAAGATAGATACGCAGTATTTT. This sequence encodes CASSLRIAGKIDTQYF.